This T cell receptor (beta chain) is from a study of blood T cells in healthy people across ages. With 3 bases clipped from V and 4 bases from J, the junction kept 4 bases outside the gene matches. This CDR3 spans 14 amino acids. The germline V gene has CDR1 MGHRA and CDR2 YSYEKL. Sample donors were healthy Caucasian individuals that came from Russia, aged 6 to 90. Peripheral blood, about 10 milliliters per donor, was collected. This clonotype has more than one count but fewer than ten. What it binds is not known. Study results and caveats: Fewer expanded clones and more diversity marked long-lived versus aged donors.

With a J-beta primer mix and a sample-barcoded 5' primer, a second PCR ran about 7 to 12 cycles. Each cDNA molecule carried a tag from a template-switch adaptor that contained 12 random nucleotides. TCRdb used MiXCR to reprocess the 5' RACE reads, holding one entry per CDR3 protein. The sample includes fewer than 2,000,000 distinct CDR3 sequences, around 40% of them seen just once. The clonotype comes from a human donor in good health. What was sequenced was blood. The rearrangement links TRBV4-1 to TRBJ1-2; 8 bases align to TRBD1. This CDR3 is CASSHDDRGYGYTF. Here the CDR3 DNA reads TGCGCCAGCAGCCACGACGACAGGGGCTATGGCTACACCTTC.